The 20 T cell receptor beta chains reported below all come from one sample, sequenced in a study of human T cells and chemical hapten exposure (dated by TCRdb to the early 2020s). The time point tag for this specimen amounts to: pre-sensitization, week 0. The treatment or condition tag for this specimen amounts to: therapeutic diphenylcyclopropenone sensitization with weekly scalp DPC. Library method: RACE. This sample was sequenced with a NextSeq 500. TCRdb took the public reads, trimmed them with fastp at Q25, ran MiXCR for clone calling and kept in-frame beta chains. Every distinct CDR3 protein forms one entry, paired with its most common genes and DNA. This sample has about 260,000 distinct CDR3 sequences in its table, and 7% to 10% of those were observed once. Less than 3% of the sample lies in the top ten. Source: whole blood, taken in connection with sensitization to the hapten diphenylcyclopropenone (DPC). These TCRs come from a woman between 35 and 50 years old with alopecia areata. Some clones in this sample may be carry-over from other donors' samples.

The rearrangement uses TRBV5-1 and TRBJ2-1; D possibly corresponds to TRBD2 (6 bases). The length of the CDR3 is 14 residues. V was shortened by 4 bases and J by 5 bases, with 13 bases between the two germline ends. Germline CDR1 SGHRS, CDR2 YFSETQ. CDR3 nucleotide sequence: TGCGCCAGCAGCGCCGGGACTCTTAACAATGAGCAGTTCTTC. This sequence encodes CASSAGTLNNEQFF.

The rearrangement uses TRBV9 and TRBJ1-1; D remains ambiguous. This CDR3 comprises 13 residues. The germline V gene encodes CDR1 SGDLS and CDR2 YYNGEE. The ends were cut back, 6 bases at V and 5 bases at J, with 14 bases in the middle. CDR3 nucleotide sequence: TGTGCCAGCACTCGGGTGTCGTTTACTGAAGCTTTCTTT. Encoded protein: CASTRVSFTEAFF.

This clonotype has just a few counts. The chain joins TRBV28 to TRBJ2-3, with a weak D call TRBD2 (6 bases). The CDR3 consists of 14 residues. Germline CDR1 and CDR2: MDHEN and SYDVKM. The V and J ends lost 2 bases and 2 bases respectively, with 8 bases between them. The CDR3 is CASSLAGTTDTQYF. The CDR3 nucleotides are TGTGCCAGCAGTTTAGCGGGGACCACAGATACGCAGTATTTT.

The gene calls are TRBV28 and TRBJ1-5; D remains unclear. The CDR3 is 15 amino acids. Trimming removed 6 bases at V and 6 bases at J, with 18 bases between. Germline V CDR1 and CDR2: MDHEN, SYDVKM. CDR3 region: CASSHAGSGIQPQHF. Here the CDR3 DNA reads TGTGCCAGCAGCCATGCGGGGTCCGGGATTCAGCCCCAGCATTTT.

The sample holds many counts of this clonotype. The CDR3 DNA reads as TGCGCCAGCAGCCCCGGGACTTCTCAAGAGACCCAGTACTTC. It encodes CASSPGTSQETQYF. The chain has TRBV5-1 and TRBJ2-5, with a tentative D call TRBD2 (6 bases). V dropped 4 bases and J dropped 2 bases, with 12 bases sitting between them. Per germline, CDR1 SGHRS and CDR2 YFSETQ. The CDR3 totals 14 residues.

The table lists this clonotype with many counts. The chain is built from TRBV28 and TRBJ1-2; D is possibly TRBD1 (5 bases). V lost 8 bases and J lost 8, with 21 bases in between. CDR1 is MDHEN and CDR2 is SYDVKM in the germline V gene. The CDR3 has 14 residues. The CDR3, as DNA: TGTGCCAGCTGTCTGGATACGGGGCTATGGGGCTACACCTTC. Its protein product is CASCLDTGLWGYTF.

The chain combines TRBV20-1 with TRBJ1-2; possible D gene TRBD1, 5 bases. V was shortened by 4 bases and J by 6 bases, with 18 bases between the two germline ends. Germline V gene lookup returns CDR1 DFQATT and CDR2 SNEGSKA (reference sequence). The CDR3 loop spans 14 amino acids. CDR3 DNA sequence: TGCAGTGCTACAATAGGCGGGGGACCAGATGGCTACACCTTC. Amino acids: CSATIGGGPDGYTF.

This rearrangement joins TRBV9 to TRBJ2-4; 7 bases agree with TRBD2. The CDR3 loop spans 14 amino acids. The germline gives CDR1 SGDLS, CDR2 YYNGEE. With V trimmed by 3 bases and J by 13 bases, 13 bases remained unmatched. This CDR3 reads CASSADTGLPRQYF. In nucleotides, the CDR3 is TGTGCCAGCAGCGCCGACACGGGACTACCCAGACAGTACTTC.

Many counts were recorded for this clonotype. The rearrangement uses TRBV6-1 and TRBJ2-5; no firm D call. The V end lost 6 bases, the J end lost 5 bases, and 13 bases lay between the germline ends. From germline, CDR1 is MNHNS and CDR2 SASEGT. The CDR3 runs to 13 residues. The CDR3 region has the DNA TGTGCCAGCAGAACTGAAACCTTCGAGACCCAGTACTTC. Amino acid sequence: CASRTETFETQYF.

The table lists this clonotype with many counts. This chain connects TRBV5-1 to TRBJ2-7; the D gene is possibly TRBD2 (6 bases). This CDR3 contains 15 residues. Germline V gives CDR1 SGHRS, CDR2 YFSETQ. Trimming stripped 3 bases from V and 4 bases from J, with 17 bases between. The CDR3 sequence is CASSSIGEAPYEQYF. CDR3 DNA: TGCGCCAGCAGCTCGATTGGGGAGGCACCTTACGAGCAGTACTTC.

This clonotype has a count of ten or more. The V gene is TRBV27, the J gene TRBJ2-2; no clear D. V lost 0 bases and J 1 base, leaving 6 bases between the germline ends. The germline V gene encodes CDR1 MNHEY and CDR2 SMNVEV (reference sequence). The CDR3 is 15 amino acids. The DNA for the CDR3 is TGTGCCAGCAGTTTATCACCAATGAACACCGGGGAGCTGTTTTTT. It encodes CASSLSPMNTGELFF.

This clonotype occurred a few times. V gene TRBV7-9 combines with J gene TRBJ2-7; unclear D gene. CDR1 is SEHNR and CDR2 is FQNEAQ in the germline V gene (reference sequence). The CDR3 loop spans 13 amino acids. Trimming stripped 5 bases from V and 4 bases from J, with 12 bases between. CDR3 loop: CASSPVTPYEQYF. The CDR3 nucleotides are TGTGCCAGCAGCCCGGTGACACCTTACGAGCAGTACTTC.

The sample holds many counts of this clonotype. CDR3 sequence reads: CASSFGTVDYEQYF. The DNA of the CDR3 is TGCGCCAGCAGCTTTGGGACAGTAGACTACGAGCAGTACTTC. The chain is built from TRBV5-1 and TRBJ2-7, with 7 positions matching TRBD1. Germline-derived CDR1 and CDR2 are SGHRS and YFSETQ. The V segment lost 2 bases and the J segment 3 bases; nucleotides outside the gene matches: 5. The CDR3 extends over 14 amino acids.

This clonotype was counted only a few times. V is TRBV5-1 and J is TRBJ2-7; 8 positions match TRBD1. V lost 0 bases and J lost 0; bases outside the gene matches: 5. CDR1 SGHRS and CDR2 YFSETQ come from the germline V gene. The CDR3 contains 16 residues. CDR3: CASSLGQGSLSYEQYF. The CDR3 DNA reads as TGCGCCAGCAGCTTGGGACAGGGGTCCCTCTCCTACGAGCAGTACTTC.

This clonotype was counted a few times. The chain links TRBV7-3 to TRBJ2-3; 11 bases agree with TRBD2. The CDR3 sequence is 21 residues long. Per the germline V gene, CDR1 is SGHTA and CDR2 is FQGTGA. J gave up 0 bases and V 2 bases, and 16 bases lay outside the gene matches. The CDR3 DNA is TGTGCCAGCAGCTTAGTCCCCTCTAGCGGGAGGCCCCGAACAAGCACAGATACGCAGTATTTT. Translated, it gives CASSLVPSSGRPRTSTDTQYF. Combining the CDR3 with reference TRBV7-3 and TRBJ2-3 gives the whole variable domain GAGVSQTPSNKVTEKGKYVELRCDPISGHTALYWYRQSLGQGPEFLIYFQGTGAADDSGLPNDRFFAVRPEGSVSTLKIQRTERGDSAVYLCASSLVPSSGRPRTSTDTQYFGPGTRLTVL.

This clonotype has ten or more counts. The gene calls are TRBV14 and TRBJ2-7; D may be TRBD2 (5 bases). V was shortened by 1 base and J by 6 bases, with 7 bases between the two germline ends. The CDR3 has 12 amino acids. Germline CDR1 SGHDN, CDR2 FVKESK. CDR3: CASSQVGVEQYF. CDR3 in DNA: TGTGCCAGCAGCCAAGTGGGAGTCGAGCAGTACTTC.

This clonotype was counted a few times. The chain has TRBV11-1 and TRBJ2-3; TRBD1 agrees at 8 bases. After removal of 5 bases from V and 2 bases from J, the junction contained 9 bases not matched to a gene. This CDR3 spans 16 amino acids. The germline gives CDR1 SGHAT, CDR2 FQDESV (reference sequence). The chain's CDR3 is CASSPTRTGPTDTQYF. DNA for the CDR3: TGTGCCAGCAGCCCGACGAGGACAGGGCCCACAGATACGCAGTATTTT.

This clonotype was observed a handful of times. This rearrangement joins TRBV29-1 to TRBJ2-6; D remains unclear. Looked up from germline, CDR1 is SQVTM and CDR2 is ANQGSEA. Trimming stripped 4 bases from V and 0 bases from J, with 7 bases between. This CDR3 contains 14 residues. The CDR3 DNA reads as TGCAGCGTTGTATTCGGCTCTGGGGCCAACGTCCTGACTTTC. Translating it yields CSVVFGSGANVLTF.

The rearrangement joins TRBV28 to TRBJ2-7; 7 positions match TRBD2. The trim removed 1 base at V and 0 bases at J, leaving 9 bases unmatched. Germline CDR1 is MDHEN and CDR2 is SYDVKM. The CDR3 runs 17 residues. CDR3 amino acids: CASSLSFPGGSSYEQYF. CDR3 nucleotide sequence: TGTGCCAGCAGTTTATCCTTCCCTGGCGGGAGCTCCTACGAGCAGTACTTC.

The table lists this clonotype with many counts. The genes are TRBV7-9 and TRBJ1-4; no reliable D call. The CDR3 sequence is 15 residues long. Germline V gene data show CDR1 as SEHNR and CDR2 as FQNEAQ (reference sequence). The V end lost 5 bases, the J end lost 8 bases, and 18 bases lay between the germline ends. The CDR3 DNA sequence: TGTGCCAGCAGCCCACCGGGCGCCTTTGGGGAAAAACTGTTTTTT. Protein sequence: CASSPPGAFGEKLFF.